This note documents a single T cell receptor beta chain sequence. Enrolled during active infection, Seattle patients were then followed longitudinally. The CDR3 is made up of 13 amino acids. The germline V and J ends were trimmed by 5 bases and 2 bases, with 9 bases remaining between them. Per germline, CDR1 WSHSY and CDR2 SAAADI. This entry belongs to a study of blood T cell repertoires in COVID-19. Study in general: Researchers got acute and convalescent COVID-19 samples from the United States, Italy and Spain.

Authors' methods: The authors estimated nucleated cell counts from reference gene primer amplification. The repertoire was sequenced with immunoSEQ multiplex PCR; TCRdb's copy has only in-frame clones and lacks some. The D gene and trimming were derived from the DNA, and the V and J assignments and clone size from that table. Of 150,000 to 190,000 clones in the sample, roughly 84% are singletons; the top ten hold roughly 8%. The receptor's source is a woman aged 55-69 years with COVID-19, enrolled during active disease. This chain connects TRBV10-2 to TRBJ1-1; weak D call: TRBD1 (6 bases). Sequencing used peripheral blood. Here the CDR3 reads CASSQQGNTEAFF. The CDR3 coding sequence is TGCGCCAGCAGTCAACAGGGAAACACTGAAGCTTTCTTT.